This TCR beta chain was recorded in a study of regulatory T cells in long-lasting Graves disease. According to the study, TCR beta libraries were built with iRepertoire HTBI primers and CDR3-region Arm-PCR. TCRdb ran MiXCR on the multiplex PCR reads and lists one entry per CDR3 protein. This sample carries around 240,000 distinct CDR3 sequences, approximately 20% of them seen once, and the ten largest clones take 14%. This clonotype has only one observation. Stated time point: newly diagnosed GD, antithyroid drugs for less than 3 months. With RNA extracted from PBMCs as input, the TCR library was made. Doctors identified Graves' disease using the American Thyroid Association guidelines. Each of the patients was recruited from an endocrinology department situated in Xi'an, China. These data also formed part of another study, on T cells in Graves' hyperthyroidism and ophthalmopathy.

This sequence was found in a woman aged 25 to 45 with Graves disease. This specimen was peripheral blood mononuclear cells (PBMCs), taken at new diagnosis, from a patient treated with antithyroid drugs.

The CDR3 coding sequence is TGTGCCAGCAGCCTCGGGACTTTGAACACCGGGGAGCTGTTTTTT. This gives the protein CASSLGTLNTGELFF. The chain carries TRBV11-2 and TRBJ2-2; maybe TRBD2 (6 bases). Germline lookup yields CDR1 SGHAT and CDR2 FQNNGV. V was cut by 5 bases and J by 1 base, with 11 bases left in between. The length of the CDR3 is 15 residues.